The next 3 T cell receptor beta chains were all read from a single sample in a study of cytomegalovirus exposure and HLA in healthy donors (dated by TCRdb to about 2017). The library relied on the immunoSEQ multiplex PCR assay. For the multiplex PCR, a mixture combining 60 forward primers for TCR Vbeta segments and 13 reverse primers for TCR Jbeta segments was used. TCRdb retrieved this table from immuneACCESS and kept in-frame rearrangements only. Not all clones are present; in checked studies, unresolved V genes account for under half, and no reason is known for the remainder. This sample holds around 120,000 clones; 75% to 85% were observed only once. The biggest ten clones account for roughly 9.2% of the sample. Sequencing input: PBMCs. These receptors came from a female donor in good health and CMV-seropositive.

The chain joins TRBV27 to TRBJ1-6; 7 nucleotides agree with TRBD1. CDR3 size: 13 residues. Germline CDR1 and CDR2: MNHEY and SMNVEV (reference sequence). V dropped 9 bases and J dropped 8; count of bases not matched to a gene: 7. The CDR3 DNA reads as TGTGCCAGTACAACAGGGGCTTATTCACCCCTCCACTTT. It yields the protein CASTTGAYSPLHF.

V and J are TRBV2 and TRBJ1-4; D not certain. Germline V gene sequence: CDR1 SNHLY, CDR2 FYNNEI. This CDR3 contains 13 residues. The V end lost 8 bases, the J end lost 2 bases, and 9 bases lay between the germline ends. The CDR3 DNA follows: TGTGCCAGCCATCGGTCTACTAATGAAAAACTGTTTTTT. Protein: CASHRSTNEKLFF.

The chain uses TRBV6-4 and TRBJ1-2; 10 positions match TRBD1. Trimming removed 4 bases from V and 6 bases from J; junction bases left unmatched: 2. Germline-derived CDR1 and CDR2 are MRHNA and SNTAGT. This CDR3 has 13 amino acids. CDR3 coding DNA: TGTGCCAGCAGTGCCGGGACAGGGGATGGCTACACCTTC. It encodes CASSAGTGDGYTF.